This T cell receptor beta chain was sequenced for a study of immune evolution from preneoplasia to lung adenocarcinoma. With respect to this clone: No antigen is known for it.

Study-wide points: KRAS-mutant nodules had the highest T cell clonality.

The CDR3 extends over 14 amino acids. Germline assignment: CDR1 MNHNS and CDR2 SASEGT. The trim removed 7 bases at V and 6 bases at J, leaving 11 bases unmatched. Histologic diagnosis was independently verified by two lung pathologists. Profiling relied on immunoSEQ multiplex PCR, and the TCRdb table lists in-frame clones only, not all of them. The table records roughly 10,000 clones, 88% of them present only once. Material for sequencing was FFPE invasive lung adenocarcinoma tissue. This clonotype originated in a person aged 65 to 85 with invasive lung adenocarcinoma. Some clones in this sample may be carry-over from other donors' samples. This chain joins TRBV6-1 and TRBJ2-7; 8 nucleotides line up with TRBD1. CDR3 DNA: TGTGCCAGCATCCTCACCGGACAGGGCTTCGAGCAGTACTTC. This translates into CASILTGQGFEQYF.